This T cell receptor (beta chain) originates from a study of T-cell reconstitution after alpha-beta-depleted transplantation in children. This clonotype has only a few counts. The germline gives CDR1 GTSNPN, CDR2 SVGIG (reference sequence). The length of the CDR3 is 15 residues. V dropped 0 bases and J dropped 8; count of bases not matched to a gene: 4. Using unique molecular identifiers, the investigators prepared the TCRbeta library. One entry per CDR3 protein results from TCRdb running MiXCR on the PCR reads. Here the sample spans around 530,000 distinct CDR3 sequences, 32% being singletons. The chain recombines TRBV30 with TRBJ2-1; 13 nucleotides align to TRBD2. This sample comprised PBMCs from the stem cell graft donor, obtained from the stem cell graft. The sequence came from a human donor who donated a stem cell graft to a child with aplastic anemia. The CDR3 bases are TGTGCCTGGAGTGTCGGACTAGCGGGAGTGTATGAGCAGTTCTTC. Its translation: CAWSVGLAGVYEQFF.